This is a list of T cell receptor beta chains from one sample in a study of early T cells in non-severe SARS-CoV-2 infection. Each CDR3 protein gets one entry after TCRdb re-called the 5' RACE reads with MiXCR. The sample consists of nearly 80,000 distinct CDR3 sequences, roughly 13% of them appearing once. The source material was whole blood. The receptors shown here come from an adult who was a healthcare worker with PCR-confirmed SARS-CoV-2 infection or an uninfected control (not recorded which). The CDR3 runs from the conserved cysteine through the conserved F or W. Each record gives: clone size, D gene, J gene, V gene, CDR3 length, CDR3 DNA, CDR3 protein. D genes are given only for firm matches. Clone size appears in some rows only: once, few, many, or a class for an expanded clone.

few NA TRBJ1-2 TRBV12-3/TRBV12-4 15 TGTGCCAGCAGCCCTCACAGGGTGGAAAACTATGGCTACACCTTC CASSPHRVENYGYTF
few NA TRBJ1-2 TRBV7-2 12 TGTGCCAGCAGCTTATCCGGCTATGGCTACACCTTC CASSLSGYGYTF
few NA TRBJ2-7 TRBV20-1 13 TGCAGTGTTAGAGGGACAAACACCTACGAGCAGTACTTC CSVRGTNTYEQYF
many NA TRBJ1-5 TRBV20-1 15 TGCAGTGCTAGCTCAGGGGCCGGTTTATCTCAGCCCCAGCATTTT CSASSGAGLSQPQHF
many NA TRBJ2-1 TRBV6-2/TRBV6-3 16 TGTGCCAGCAGTTACGATGGTAGCGGCCCCTACAATGAGCAGTTCTTC CASSYDGSGPYNEQFF
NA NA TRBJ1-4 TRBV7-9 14 TGTGCCAGCAGCTTAATTACAACTAATGAAAAACTGTTTTTT CASSLITTNEKLFF
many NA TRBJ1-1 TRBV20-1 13 TGCAGTGCCCCCGCGGCAGGGCGAACTGAAGCTTTCTTT CSAPAAGRTEAFF
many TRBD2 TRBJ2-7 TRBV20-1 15 TGCAGTGCTCCCCTTGGGGGGGGGAGCTCCTACGAGCAGTACTTC CSAPLGGGSSYEQYF
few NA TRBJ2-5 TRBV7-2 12 TGTGCCAGCAGCTCCACTTCTTTGACCCAGTACTTC CASSSTSLTQYF
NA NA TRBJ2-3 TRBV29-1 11 TGCAGCGTAGACCAAGAGGATACGCAGTATTTT CSVDQEDTQYF
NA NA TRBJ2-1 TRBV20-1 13 TGCAGTGTCCCTACGGGAGAGAGGGATGAGCAGTTCTTC CSVPTGERDEQFF
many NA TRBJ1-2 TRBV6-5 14 TGTGCCAGCAGTTCTACAGGGAAAAACTATGGCTACACCTTC CASSSTGKNYGYTF
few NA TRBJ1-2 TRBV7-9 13 TGTGCCAGCAGCTTAGGACCAGGCTCTGGCTACACCTTC CASSLGPGSGYTF
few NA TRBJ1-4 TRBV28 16 TGTGCCAGCAGTTTATCCATGGATCAGGGAAGGGAAAAACTGTTTTTT CASSLSMDQGREKLFF
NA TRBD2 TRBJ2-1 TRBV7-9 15 TGTGCCAGCAGCTCAGGACTAGCGGGTTTCAATGAGCAGTTCTTC CASSSGLAGFNEQFF
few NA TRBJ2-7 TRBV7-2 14 TGTGCCAGCAGCCGTAATCCTAGCTCCTACGAGCAGTACTTC CASSRNPSSYEQYF
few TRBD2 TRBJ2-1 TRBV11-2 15 TGTGCCAGCAGCGCACCCGGGACTACCTACAATGAGCAGTTCTTC CASSAPGTTYNEQFF
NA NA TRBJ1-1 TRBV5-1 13 TGCGCCAGCAGTAGGGCCTTGAACACTGAAGCTTTCTTT CASSRALNTEAFF
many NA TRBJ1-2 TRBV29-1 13 TGCAGCGTTCCGGAAGATACTAACTATGGCTACACCTTC CSVPEDTNYGYTF
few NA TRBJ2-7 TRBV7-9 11 TGTGCCAGCAGCCCCGCCCGGGAGCAGTACTTC CASSPAREQYF
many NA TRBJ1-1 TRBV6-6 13 TGTGCCAGCGAGGATAGGGTGAAGGTCGAAGCTTTCTTT CASEDRVKVEAFF
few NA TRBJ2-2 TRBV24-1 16 TGTGCCACCAGTGATTCTGGCAGGGGAGAGGCCGGGGAGCTGTTTTTT CATSDSGRGEAGELFF
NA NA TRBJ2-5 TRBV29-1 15 TGCAGCGCGGTAGGAGGGCAGGCGCGCTTGGAGACCCAGTACTTC CSAVGGQARLETQYF
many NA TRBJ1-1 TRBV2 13 TGTGCCAGCAGTGTGGGAGGGAACACTGAAGCTTTCTTT CASSVGGNTEAFF
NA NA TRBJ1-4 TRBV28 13 TGTGCCAGCAGTTTTTGGGGGTCCGAAAAACTGTTTTTT CASSFWGSEKLFF
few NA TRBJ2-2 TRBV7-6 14 TGTGCCAGCAGCCCCTACAGAAACACCGGGGAGCTGTTTTTT CASSPYRNTGELFF
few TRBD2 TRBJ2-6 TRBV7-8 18 TGTGCCAGCAGCCTGCTATGGCGGGGGAGCTCTGGGGCCAACGTCCTGACTTTC CASSLLWRGSSGANVLTF
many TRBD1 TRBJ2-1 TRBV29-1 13 TGCAGCGTGGGACAGGGGGCGGAAGCTGAGCAGTTCTTC CSVGQGAEAEQFF
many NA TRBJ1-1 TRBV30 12 TGTGCCTGGAGCGATAGGTTCAGGGAAGCTTTCTTT CAWSDRFREAFF
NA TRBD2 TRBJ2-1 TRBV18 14 TGTGCCAGCCGACTAGCGGGAGGGGGAAATGAGCAGTTCTTC CASRLAGGGNEQFF
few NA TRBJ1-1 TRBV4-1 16 TGCGCCAGCAGCCACGCATTGTACCGTTCCGGGACTGAAGCTTTCTTT CASSHALYRSGTEAFF
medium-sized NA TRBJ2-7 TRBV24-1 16 TGTGCCACCAGTGACCATAAGACTGGGAGGCCCTACGAGCAGTACTTC CATSDHKTGRPYEQYF
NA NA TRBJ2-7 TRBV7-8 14 TGTGCCAGCAGCTTAGAAGAAGGAGCCTACGAGCAGTACTTC CASSLEEGAYEQYF
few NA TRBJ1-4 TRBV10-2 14 TGCGCCAGCAGTGATCGTCGGATCAATGAAAAACTGTTTTTT CASSDRRINEKLFF
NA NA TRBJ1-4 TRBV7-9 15 TGTGCCAGCAGCTTAGCTGCGGGGGCCAGTGAAAAACTGTTTTTT CASSLAAGASEKLFF
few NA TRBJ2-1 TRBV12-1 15 TGTGCCAGCAGCCAACTGGGACTAGCGGTGGATGAGCAGTTCTTC CASSQLGLAVDEQFF
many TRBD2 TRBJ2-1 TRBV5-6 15 TGTGCCAGCACATCCGGACTAGCGGGGAACAATGAGCAGTTCTTC CASTSGLAGNNEQFF
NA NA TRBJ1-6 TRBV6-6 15 TGTGCCAGCAGTGCCCCCGGACAAGTTAATTCACCCCTCCACTTT CASSAPGQVNSPLHF
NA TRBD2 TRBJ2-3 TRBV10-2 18 TGCGCCAGCAGTGACCCGTGGACTAGCGGGAGGGCATCAGATACGCAGTATTTT CASSDPWTSGRASDTQYF
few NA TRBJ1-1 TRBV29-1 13 TGCAGCGTGCAAGACAGCTTAAACACTGAAGCTTTCTTT CSVQDSLNTEAFF
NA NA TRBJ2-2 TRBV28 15 TGTGCCAGCAGACGGGGCCTACAGAACACCGGGGAGCTGTTTTTT CASRRGLQNTGELFF
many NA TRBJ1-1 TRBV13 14 TGTGCCAGCAGCTTAGAACCTAGGAACACTGAAGCTTTCTTT CASSLEPRNTEAFF
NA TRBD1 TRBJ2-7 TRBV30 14 TGTGCCTGGAGTGTAAAGGACAGGGCAGCCGAGCAGTACTTC CAWSVKDRAAEQYF
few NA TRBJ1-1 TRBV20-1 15 TGCAGTGCTAGAGTTACTGGCAGGGGGAACACTGAAGCTTTCTTT CSARVTGRGNTEAFF
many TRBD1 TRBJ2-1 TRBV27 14 TGTGCCAGCAGTCAGGACAGGGACTACAATGAGCAGTTCTTC CASSQDRDYNEQFF
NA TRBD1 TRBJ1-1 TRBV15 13 TGTGCCACCGGCGGACAGGGGGACACTGAAGCTTTCTTT CATGGQGDTEAFF
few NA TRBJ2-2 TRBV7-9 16 TGTGCCAGCAGCTTTGGGGAACTACCGAACACCGGGGAGCTGTTTTTT CASSFGELPNTGELFF
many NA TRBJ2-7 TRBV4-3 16 TGCGCCAGCAGCCAAGATTTTGAGGGAGAACCCTACGAGCAGTACTTC CASSQDFEGEPYEQYF